A single sample is the source of the 10 T cell receptor beta chains below, sequenced in a study of human T cells and chemical hapten exposure (dated by TCRdb to about 2021). Library generation was performed with 5' RACE. Sequenced on an Illumina MiSeq. TCRdb cleaned the public reads at Q25 with fastp, built clones with MiXCR and kept in-frame beta chains. Every distinct CDR3 protein forms one entry, paired with its most common genes and DNA. The sample data list roughly 120,000 distinct CDR3 sequences, and 15% to 20% of these were observed just once. Roughly 3.1% of the sample goes to the ten largest clones. Total RNA was extracted from unfractionated whole blood collected in Tempus Blood RNA tubes. These receptors originate from a human donor in good health.

CDR3 DNA: TGTGCCAGCAGCCCCAGTGTGGGCTCTGGAAACACCATATATTTT. Protein product: CASSPSVGSGNTIYF. The chain joins TRBV9 to TRBJ1-3; D not certain. There are 15 residues in the CDR3. Germline loops: CDR1 SGDLS, CDR2 YYNGEE. The V end lost 4 bases, the J end lost 0 bases, and 11 bases lay between the germline ends. The whole variable domain, remainder taken from reference TRBV9 and TRBJ1-3, is DSGVTQTPKHLITATGQRVTLRCSPRSGDLSVYWYQQSLDQGLQFLIQYYNGEERAKGNILERFSAQQFPDLHSELNLSSLELGDSALYFCASSPSVGSGNTIYFGEGSWLTVV.

The chain couples TRBV7-3 to TRBJ2-3, with TRBD2 identical over 7 bases. This CDR3 region has 15 residues. The V segment lost 5 bases and the J segment 5 bases; nucleotides outside the gene matches: 10. The V gene's germline CDR1 is SGHTA and CDR2 FQGTGA. The chain's CDR3 is CASSPLAGVRDTQYF. DNA for the CDR3: TGTGCCAGCAGCCCGTTGGCGGGAGTGAGAGATACGCAGTATTTT.

This clonotype has more than one count but fewer than ten. The chain couples TRBV28 to TRBJ1-5, with TRBD1 as a possible D gene (5 bases). Trimming left V 6 bases short and J 0 bases short, with 12 bases between. This CDR3 has 15 amino acids. Germline assignment: CDR1 MDHEN and CDR2 SYDVKM. The CDR3 is CASRAGDRSNQPQHF. CDR3 nucleotides: TGTGCCAGCAGAGCGGGGGACCGTAGCAATCAGCCCCAGCATTTT. Using reference TRBV28 and TRBJ1-5 for the parts outside the CDR3, the full variable domain is DVKVTQSSRYLVKRTGEKVFLECVQDMDHENMFWYRQDPGLGLRLIYFSYDVKMKEKGDIPEGYSVSREKKERFSLILESASTNQTSMYLCASRAGDRSNQPQHFGDGTRLSIL.

There are a few counts of this clonotype. The V call is TRBV7-9, the J call TRBJ2-7; D is uncertain. This CDR3 spans 15 amino acids. V was clipped by 5 bases and J by 5 bases, with 19 bases between them. Germline V lookup: CDR1 SEHNR, CDR2 FQNEAQ (reference sequence). CDR3 coding DNA: TGTGCCAGCAGCCTCCGGACCCCTTCTAGTGACGAGCAGTACTTC. Its translation: CASSLRTPSSDEQYF.

A few counts support this clonotype. The chain links TRBV2 to TRBJ2-3; 10 bases are shared with TRBD2. The CDR3 covers 17 residues. The germline CDR1 and CDR2 sequences are SNHLY and FYNNEI. V shed 8 bases, J shed 3 bases, and the junction held 14 bases outside the gene matches. The CDR3 nucleotides are TGTGCCAGCTTAGCACCCGGACTAGCGGCCCCGACAGATACGCAGTATTTT. Its protein product is CASLAPGLAAPTDTQYF.

The CDR3 DNA is TGCAGCGTTGAGGGGGAACAGGGGTACGAGCAGTACTTC. Its protein is CSVEGEQGYEQYF. The chain combines TRBV29-1 with TRBJ2-7; 7 bases align to TRBD1. CDR1 and CDR2 (germline): SQVTM, ANQGSEA. This CDR3 is built from 13 residues. Trimming took 3 bases from V and 4 from J; bases not matched to a gene: 6.

This clonotype was observed at least ten times. The CDR3: CASTTTNRQVVYF. CDR3 nucleotides: TGTGCCAGCACCACCACAAACCGACAGGTCGTGTACTTC. The rearrangement uses TRBV21-1 and TRBJ2-7; the tabulated D call, TRBD1, remains unverified against the DNA. TRBV21-1 is recorded as a pseudogene. The CDR3 consists of 13 residues.

This clonotype occurred a few times. The V call is TRBV11-2, the J call TRBJ2-2; 10 bases align to TRBD2. This CDR3 spans 14 amino acids. Germline lookup yields CDR1 SGHAT and CDR2 FQNNGV. The trim removed 3 bases at V and 7 bases at J, leaving 2 bases unmatched. CDR3 in amino acids: CASSLRLAGGELFF. The DNA of the CDR3 is TGTGCCAGCAGCTTGAGACTAGCGGGCGGGGAGCTGTTTTTT.

This clonotype was seen only a few times. V usage is TRBV19 and J usage is TRBJ1-5; D is uncertain. The germline CDR1 and CDR2 sequences are LNHDA and SQIVND (reference sequence). V was cut by 10 bases and J by 1 base, with 17 bases left in between. CDR3 length equals 15 residues. CDR3 sequence (DNA): TGTGCCACCCACATCGGACGAACGAGCAATCAGCCCCAGCATTTT. Residues: CATHIGRTSNQPQHF. Full variable domain (missing parts from reference TRBV19 and TRBJ1-5): DGGITQSPKYLFRKEGQNVTLSCEQNLNHDAMYWYRQDPGQGLRLIYYSQIVNDFQKGDIAEGYSVSREKKESFPLTVTSAQKNPTAFYLCATHIGRTSNQPQHFGDGTRLSIL.

The table lists this clonotype with a few counts. This chain joins TRBV29-1 and TRBJ2-5; D call uncertain. Germline CDR1 reads SQVTM; CDR2 reads ANQGSEA. Trimming removed 1 base at V and 0 bases at J, with 3 bases between. This CDR3 contains 12 residues. As DNA, the CDR3 is TGCAGCGTTGAAGGCAACCAAGAGACCCAGTACTTC. It encodes CSVEGNQETQYF.